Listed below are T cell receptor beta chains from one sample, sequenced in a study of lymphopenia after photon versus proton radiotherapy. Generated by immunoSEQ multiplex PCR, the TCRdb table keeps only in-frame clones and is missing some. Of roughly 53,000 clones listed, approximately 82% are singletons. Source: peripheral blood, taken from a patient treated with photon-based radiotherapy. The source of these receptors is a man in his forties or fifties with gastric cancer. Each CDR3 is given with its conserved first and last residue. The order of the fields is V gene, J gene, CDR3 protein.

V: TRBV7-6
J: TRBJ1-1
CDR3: CASSTRTGTGPNTEAFF

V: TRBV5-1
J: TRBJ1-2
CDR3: CASSLEGAGAYTF

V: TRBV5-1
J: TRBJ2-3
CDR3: CASSFSRGRVADTQYF

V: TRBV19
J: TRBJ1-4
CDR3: CASSIPGDEKLFF

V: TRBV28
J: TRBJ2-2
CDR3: CASSLRPSYTGELFF

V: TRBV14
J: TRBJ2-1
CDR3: CASSQGVGEQFF

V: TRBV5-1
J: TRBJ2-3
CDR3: CASSLGVGVGADTQYF

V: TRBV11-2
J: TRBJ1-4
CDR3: CASRNTGPDEKLFF

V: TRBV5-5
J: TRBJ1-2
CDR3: CASSFTGQGAGYGYTF

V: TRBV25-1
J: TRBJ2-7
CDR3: CASSGGALSYEQCF

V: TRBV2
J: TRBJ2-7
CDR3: CASSPNRGTLIYEQYF

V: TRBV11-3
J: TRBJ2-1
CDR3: CASSLDLGRGSNEQFF

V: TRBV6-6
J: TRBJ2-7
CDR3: CASSYSQGGSEEQYF

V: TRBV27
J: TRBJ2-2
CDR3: CASSRLRRTGELFF